The sequence of this T cell receptor beta chain was determined in a study of T cell repertoires in cytomegalovirus infection. Study in general: Indications of both CMV infection and matching HLA type were provided by public TCR beta signatures. Whole-study findings and limits: HLA-C-restricted CMV-specific TCR beta clonotypes prevailed in the ex vivo response. Accumulated public TCR beta family frequency recognized individuals carrying CMV together with the relevant HLA.

TCRdb recomputed calls from the reads with MiXCR, one row per CDR3 protein. The data contain 300,000 to 400,000 distinct CDR3 sequences, 18% of them singletons. Remarks on this clonotype: The antigen is unknown.

Looked up from germline, CDR1 is ENHRY and CDR2 is SYGVKD. V was pared by 5 bases and J by 6 bases, with 8 bases between. This CDR3 region has 12 residues. The receptor comes from a human donor in good health (CMV status not recorded). Some clones in this sample may be carry-over from other donors' samples. The sample was PBMCs. This rearrangement joins TRBV10-3 to TRBJ2-1; D call uncertain. The CDR3 loop reads CAISPRVNEQFF. The DNA of the CDR3 is TGTGCCATCAGTCCCCGGGTCAATGAGCAGTTCTTC.